These 8 T cell receptor beta chains were all obtained from the same sample, sequenced in a study of T cell changes during pregnancy in multiple sclerosis. Profiled with immunoSEQ multiplex PCR; TCRdb holds only in-frame clones, not every one. The sample lists more than 80,000 clones; more than 80% were seen once. Sample: peripheral blood, taken before pregnancy. The receptors originated from a female donor with multiple sclerosis, enrolled in a pregnancy study.

In its sample, this clone was seen once. This chain joins TRBV19 and TRBJ2-3; 7 bases line up with TRBD2. Germline CDR1 and CDR2: LNHDA and SQIVND (reference sequence). V lost 6 bases to trimming and J lost 4 bases; unmatched junction nucleotides: 7. The CDR3 sequence is 14 residues long. The CDR3 protein is CASRRTTSADTQYF. For the CDR3, the DNA is TGTGCCAGTAGGAGAACTACTAGCGCAGATACGCAGTATTTT.

This chain uses TRBV5-4 with TRBJ2-7; TRBD1 matches 7 bases. J gave up 4 bases and V 0 bases, and 10 bases lay outside the gene matches. CDR1 is SGHNT, CDR2 YYREEE, per germline (reference sequence). The CDR3 length is 16 residues. CDR3 amino acids: CASSLGQWDSLYEQYF. The CDR3, as DNA: TGTGCCAGCAGCTTGGGGCAGTGGGACAGTCTTTACGAGCAGTACTTC.

The chain has TRBV5-6 and TRBJ2-4; a weak D match, TRBD2 (5 bases). The CDR3 spans 17 residues. V lost 0 bases and J lost 0, with 13 bases in between. In germline, CDR1 is SGHDT, CDR2 YYEEEE. The CDR3: CASSLDEGALAKNIQYF. The CDR3, as DNA: TGTGCCAGCAGCTTGGACGAGGGAGCTCTAGCCAAAAACATTCAGTACTTC.

This clone was counted once. The CDR3 sequence is CASSQTITSGGAGEQFF. CDR3 DNA: TGTGCCAGCAGCCAGACCATTACTAGCGGGGGGGCAGGTGAGCAGTTCTTC. The J gene is TRBJ2-1, the V gene TRBV7-9; TRBD2 matches at 13 bases. J was trimmed by 9 bases and V by 5 bases; bases with no gene match: 13. The CDR3 is 17 residues long. The germline CDR1 and CDR2 sequences are SEHNR and FQNEAQ (reference sequence).

V is TRBV9 and J is TRBJ2-6; TRBD1 matches at 8 bases. CDR3 length equals 17 residues. The V gene's germline CDR1 is SGDLS and CDR2 YYNGEE. With 4 bases clipped from V and 0 bases from J, the junction kept 6 bases outside the gene matches. The CDR3 coding sequence is TGTGCCAGCAGCCCAGCGGACAGGGACTCTGGGGCCAACGTCCTGACTTTC. This codes for CASSPADRDSGANVLTF. Full variable domain (outside the CDR3, taken from reference TRBV9 and TRBJ2-6): DSGVTQTPKHLITATGQRVTLRCSPRSGDLSVYWYQQSLDQGLQFLIQYYNGEERAKGNILERFSAQQFPDLHSELNLSSLELGDSALYFCASSPADRDSGANVLTFGAGSRLTVL.

The chain joins TRBV6-1 to TRBJ2-7, with 9 bases fitting TRBD2. The CDR3 totals 15 residues. J gave up 0 bases and V 8 bases, and 8 bases lay outside the gene matches. Germline V gene sequence: CDR1 MNHNS, CDR2 SASEGT. The CDR3 nucleotides are TGTGCCAGCCGGGAGATTAGCGGGAGCTCCTACGAGCAGTACTTC. Translation: CASREISGSSYEQYF.

The gene calls are TRBV7-2 and TRBJ2-3, with D possibly TRBD2 on 5 matching bases. Trimming removed 1 base from V and 3 bases from J, with 11 bases in between. CDR1 and CDR2 (germline): SGHTA, FQGNSA. This CDR3 is built from 15 residues. The CDR3 coding sequence is TGTGCCAGCAGCTTAGTTGGGTTAGCGACAGATACGCAGTATTTT. Translating it yields CASSLVGLATDTQYF.

J is TRBJ2-7 and V is TRBV11-3, with D perhaps TRBD2 (5 bases). CDR1 and CDR2 (germline): SGHNT, YENEEA. V lost 1 base and J 3 bases, leaving 10 bases between the germline ends. The CDR3 totals 14 residues. The CDR3: CASSLGGANYEQYF. In DNA form, the CDR3 reads TGTGCCAGCAGCTTAGGGGGAGCCAACTACGAGCAGTACTTC.